This T cell receptor beta chain was captured in a study of T cells in Graves' hyperthyroidism and ophthalmopathy. General study results and limits: Ophthalmopathy cases were set apart from stable hyperthyroidism by a 13 V-J model. Most thyroid clonotypes with frequency above 0.001 were detected in blood.

Researchers took RNA transcripts and amplified the TCR beta CDR3 regions from them. A first-round RT-PCR of the TCR CDR3 used the HTBI primer set. One entry per CDR3 protein, called by TCRdb with MiXCR from the multiplex PCR reads. The sample has fewer than 500,000 distinct CDR3 sequences; approximately 12% are singletons. This clonotype has ten or more counts. What it binds is unknown. CDR1 is LNHNV and CDR2 is YYDKDF in the germline V gene (reference sequence). V gave up 0 bases and J gave up 2 bases, with 9 bases separating them. The CDR3 extends over 15 amino acids. The V and J genes are TRBV15 and TRBJ2-3; D uncertain. The sample consisted of blood. The TCR originated in a man aged 25-45 years with Graves' hyperthyroidism that later progressed to Graves' ophthalmopathy. The DNA of the CDR3 is TGTGCCACCAGCAGAGATCCAGCTTTCACAGATACGCAGTATTTT. Residues: CATSRDPAFTDTQYF.